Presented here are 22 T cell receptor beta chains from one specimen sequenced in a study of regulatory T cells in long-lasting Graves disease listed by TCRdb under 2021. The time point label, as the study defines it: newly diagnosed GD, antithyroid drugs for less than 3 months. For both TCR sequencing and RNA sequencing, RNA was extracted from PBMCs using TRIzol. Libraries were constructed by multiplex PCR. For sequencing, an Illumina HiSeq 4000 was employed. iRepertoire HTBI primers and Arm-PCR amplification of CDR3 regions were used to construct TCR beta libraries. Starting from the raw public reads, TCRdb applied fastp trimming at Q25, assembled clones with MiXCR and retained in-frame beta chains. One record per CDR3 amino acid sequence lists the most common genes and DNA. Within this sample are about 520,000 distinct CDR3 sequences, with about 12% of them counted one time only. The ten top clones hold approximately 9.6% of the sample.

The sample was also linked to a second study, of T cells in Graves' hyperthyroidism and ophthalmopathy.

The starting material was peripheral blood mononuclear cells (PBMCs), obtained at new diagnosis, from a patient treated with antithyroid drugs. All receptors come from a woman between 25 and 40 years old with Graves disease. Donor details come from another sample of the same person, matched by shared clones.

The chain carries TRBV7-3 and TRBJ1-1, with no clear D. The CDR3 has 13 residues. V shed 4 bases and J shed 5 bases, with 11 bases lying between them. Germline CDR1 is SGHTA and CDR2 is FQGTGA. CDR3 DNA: TGTGCCAGCAGCTCCAACGCCGTAACTGAAGCTTTCTTT. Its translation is CASSSNAVTEAFF.

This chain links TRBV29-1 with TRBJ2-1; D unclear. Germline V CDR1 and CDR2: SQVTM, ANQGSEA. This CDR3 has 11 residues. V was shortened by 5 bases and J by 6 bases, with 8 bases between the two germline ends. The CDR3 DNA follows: TGCAGCGTTCAAATAGGCAATGAGCAGTTCTTC. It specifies CSVQIGNEQFF.

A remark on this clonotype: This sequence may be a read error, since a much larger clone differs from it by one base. In nucleotides, the CDR3 is TGTGCCAGCAGCGCCCTCATGGTTTCCGGCAACACCATATATTTT. This codes for CASSALMVSGNTIYF. The V call is TRBV11-2, the J call TRBJ1-3, with D unresolved. V lost 5 bases and J lost 7, with 18 bases in between. CDR1 is SGHAT and CDR2 is FQNNGV in the germline V gene. This CDR3 comprises 15 residues.

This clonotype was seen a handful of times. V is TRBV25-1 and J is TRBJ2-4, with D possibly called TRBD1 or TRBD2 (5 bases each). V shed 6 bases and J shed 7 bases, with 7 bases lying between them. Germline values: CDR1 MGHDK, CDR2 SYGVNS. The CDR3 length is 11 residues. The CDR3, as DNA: TGTGCCAGCAGGGGACCGAACATTCAGTACTTC. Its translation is CASRGPNIQYF.

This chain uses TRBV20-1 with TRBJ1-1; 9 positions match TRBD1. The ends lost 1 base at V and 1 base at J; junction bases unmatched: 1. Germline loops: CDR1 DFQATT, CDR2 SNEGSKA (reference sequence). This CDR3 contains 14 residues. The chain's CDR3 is CSARGGQGNTEAFF. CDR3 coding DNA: TGCAGTGCTAGAGGGGGACAGGGGAACACTGAAGCTTTCTTT.

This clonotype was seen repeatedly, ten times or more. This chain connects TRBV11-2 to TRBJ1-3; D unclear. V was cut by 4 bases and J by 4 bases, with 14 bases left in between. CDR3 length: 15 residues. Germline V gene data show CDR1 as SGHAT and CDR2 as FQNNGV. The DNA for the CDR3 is TGTGCCAGCAGCTCAATCCGGAAACAGGGAAACACCATATATTTT. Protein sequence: CASSSIRKQGNTIYF.

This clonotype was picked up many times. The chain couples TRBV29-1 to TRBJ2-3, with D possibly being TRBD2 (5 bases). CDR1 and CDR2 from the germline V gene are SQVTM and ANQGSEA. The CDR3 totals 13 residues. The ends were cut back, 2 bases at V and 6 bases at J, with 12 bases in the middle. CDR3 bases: TGCAGCGTTGAACCACACGGGATGGATACGCAGTATTTT. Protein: CSVEPHGMDTQYF.

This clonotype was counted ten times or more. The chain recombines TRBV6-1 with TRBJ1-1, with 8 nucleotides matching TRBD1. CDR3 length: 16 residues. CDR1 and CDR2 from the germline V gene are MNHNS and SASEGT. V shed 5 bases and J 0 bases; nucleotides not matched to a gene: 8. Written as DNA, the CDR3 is TGTGCCAGCAGTCGACAGGGGCTACCGATGAACACTGAAGCTTTCTTT. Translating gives CASSRQGLPMNTEAFF.

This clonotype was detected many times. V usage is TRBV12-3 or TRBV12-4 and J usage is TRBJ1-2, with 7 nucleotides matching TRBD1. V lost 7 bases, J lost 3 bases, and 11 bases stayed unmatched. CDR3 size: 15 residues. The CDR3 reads CASTRDSPGDYGYTF. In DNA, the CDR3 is TGTGCCAGCACTCGGGACAGCCCAGGTGACTATGGCTACACCTTC.

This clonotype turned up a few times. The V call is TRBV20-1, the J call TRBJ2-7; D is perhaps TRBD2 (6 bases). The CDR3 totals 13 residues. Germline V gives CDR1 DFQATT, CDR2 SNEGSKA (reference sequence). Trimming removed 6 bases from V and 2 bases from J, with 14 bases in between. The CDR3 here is CSARRLAPYEQYF. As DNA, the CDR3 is TGCAGTGCGAGAAGGCTAGCGCCCTACGAGCAGTACTTC.

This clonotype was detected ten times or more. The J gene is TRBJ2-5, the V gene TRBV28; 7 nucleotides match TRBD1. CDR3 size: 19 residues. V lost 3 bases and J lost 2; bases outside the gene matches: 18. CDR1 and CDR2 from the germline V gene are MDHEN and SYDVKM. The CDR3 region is CASSFSTGLTPSPQETQYF. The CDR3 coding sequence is TGTGCCAGCAGTTTTTCGACAGGGCTCACCCCCTCCCCTCAAGAGACCCAGTACTTC.

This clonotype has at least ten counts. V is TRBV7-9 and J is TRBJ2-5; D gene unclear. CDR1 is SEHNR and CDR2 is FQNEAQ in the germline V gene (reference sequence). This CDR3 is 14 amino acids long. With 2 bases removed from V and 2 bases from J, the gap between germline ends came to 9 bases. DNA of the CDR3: TGTGCCAGCAGCTTAAGTGGCAGTCAAGAGACCCAGTACTTC. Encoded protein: CASSLSGSQETQYF.

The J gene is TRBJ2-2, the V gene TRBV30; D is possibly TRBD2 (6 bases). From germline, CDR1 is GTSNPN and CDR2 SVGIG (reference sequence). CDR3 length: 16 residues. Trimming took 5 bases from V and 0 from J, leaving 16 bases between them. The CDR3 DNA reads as TGTGCCTGGGGCGGCCATGGCGGGGCGAACACCGGGGAGCTGTTTTTT. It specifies CAWGGHGGANTGELFF.

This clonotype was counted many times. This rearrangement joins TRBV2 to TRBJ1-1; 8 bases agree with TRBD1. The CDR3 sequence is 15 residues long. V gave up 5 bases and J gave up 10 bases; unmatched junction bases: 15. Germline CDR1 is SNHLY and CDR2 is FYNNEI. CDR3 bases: TGTGCCAGCAGTACTGAACTAGGACAGGGTGTATCAGCTTTCTTT. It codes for CASSTELGQGVSAFF. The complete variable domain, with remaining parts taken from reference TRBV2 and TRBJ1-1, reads EPEVTQTPSHQVTQMGQEVILRCVPISNHLYFYWYRQILGQKVEFLVSFYNNEISEKSEIFDDQFSVERPDGSNFTLKIRSTKLEDSAMYFCASSTELGQGVSAFFGQGTRLTVV.

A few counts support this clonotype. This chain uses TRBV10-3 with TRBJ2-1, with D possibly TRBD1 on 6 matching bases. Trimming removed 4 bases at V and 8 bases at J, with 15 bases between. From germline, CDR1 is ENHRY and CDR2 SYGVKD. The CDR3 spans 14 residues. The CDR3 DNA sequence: TGTGCCATCAGTGGGGGGACACCCCGGGATGAGCAGTTCTTC. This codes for CAISGGTPRDEQFF.

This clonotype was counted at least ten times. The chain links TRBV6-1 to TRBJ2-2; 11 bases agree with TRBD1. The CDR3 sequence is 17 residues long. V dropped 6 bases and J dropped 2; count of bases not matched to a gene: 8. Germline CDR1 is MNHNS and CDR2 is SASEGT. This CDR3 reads CASRRTGGPTNTGELFF. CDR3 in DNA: TGTGCCAGCAGAAGGACAGGGGGCCCTACAAACACCGGGGAGCTGTTTTTT.

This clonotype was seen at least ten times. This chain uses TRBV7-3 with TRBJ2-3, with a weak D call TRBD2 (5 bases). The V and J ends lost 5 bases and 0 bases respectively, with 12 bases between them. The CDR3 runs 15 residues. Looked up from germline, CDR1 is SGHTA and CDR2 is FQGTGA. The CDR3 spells CASSPDYTSTDTQYF. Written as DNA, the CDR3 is TGTGCCAGCAGCCCAGACTATACTAGCACAGATACGCAGTATTTT. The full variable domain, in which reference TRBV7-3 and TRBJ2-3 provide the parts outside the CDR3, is GAGVSQTPSNKVTEKGKYVELRCDPISGHTALYWYRQSLGQGPEFLIYFQGTGAADDSGLPNDRFFAVRPEGSVSTLKIQRTERGDSAVYLCASSPDYTSTDTQYFGPGTRLTVL.

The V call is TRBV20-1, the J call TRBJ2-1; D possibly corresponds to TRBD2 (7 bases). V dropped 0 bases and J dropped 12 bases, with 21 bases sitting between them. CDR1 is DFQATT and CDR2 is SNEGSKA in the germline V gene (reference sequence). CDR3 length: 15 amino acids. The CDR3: CSARDIWGGARGQFF. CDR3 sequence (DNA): TGCAGTGCTAGAGATATCTGGGGGGGGGCCAGGGGGCAGTTCTTC.

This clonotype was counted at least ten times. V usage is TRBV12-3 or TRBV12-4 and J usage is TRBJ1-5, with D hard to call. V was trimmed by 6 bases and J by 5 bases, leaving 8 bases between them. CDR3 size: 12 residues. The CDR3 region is CASSFGDQPQHF. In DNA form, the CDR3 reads TGTGCCAGCAGCTTCGGCGATCAGCCCCAGCATTTT.

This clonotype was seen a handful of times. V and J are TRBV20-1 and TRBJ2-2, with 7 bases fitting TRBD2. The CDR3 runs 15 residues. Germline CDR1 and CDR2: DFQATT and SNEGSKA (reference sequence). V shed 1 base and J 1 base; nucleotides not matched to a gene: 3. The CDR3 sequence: CSARGTRENTGELFF. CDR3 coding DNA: TGCAGTGCTAGAGGGACTAGAGAGAACACCGGGGAGCTGTTTTTT.

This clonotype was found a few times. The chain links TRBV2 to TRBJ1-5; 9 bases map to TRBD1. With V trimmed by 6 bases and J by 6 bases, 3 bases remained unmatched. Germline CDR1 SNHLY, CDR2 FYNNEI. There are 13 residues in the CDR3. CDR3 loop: CASRDRGSQPQHF. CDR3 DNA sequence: TGTGCCAGCAGAGACAGGGGGAGTCAGCCCCAGCATTTT.

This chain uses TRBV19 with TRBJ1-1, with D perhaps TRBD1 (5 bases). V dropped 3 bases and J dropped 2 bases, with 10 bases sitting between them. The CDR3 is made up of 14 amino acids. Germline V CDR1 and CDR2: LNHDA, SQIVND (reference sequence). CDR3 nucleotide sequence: TGTGCCAGTAGTATGGACACCTACAACACTGAAGCTTTCTTT. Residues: CASSMDTYNTEAFF.